This T cell receptor (beta chain) was recovered during a study of Graves' ophthalmopathy and Graves' hyperthyroidism. The authors amplified TCR beta CDR3 regions, and they did so from RNA transcripts for repertoire sequencing. The library came from an HTBI-primed first-round RT-PCR and a second-round multiplex PCR. TCRdb called the multiplex PCR reads again in MiXCR, with one record for every CDR3 protein. The sample holds around 40,000 distinct CDR3 sequences; around 52% are singletons and the top ten take 15% to 20%. Diagnostic conclusions were grounded in clinical symptoms, serum thyroxine, TRAb, thyroid ultrasound and orbital computed tomography. PBMCs were density-gradient isolated from around 10 ml fresh blood. This TCR was recovered from an adult man with Graves' ophthalmopathy. The material sequenced was peripheral blood.

In DNA, the CDR3 is TGCAGTGCTCAACCCCCAGGGAGGAACACTGAAGCTTTCTTT. Translation: CSAQPPGRNTEAFF. This chain links TRBV20-1 with TRBJ1-1, with D possibly being TRBD1 (5 bases). This CDR3 is 14 amino acids long. CDR1 is DFQATT, CDR2 SNEGSKA, per germline (reference sequence). Trimming pared 5 bases from V and 1 base from J, leaving 14 bases between.